These T cell receptor beta chains were read from a single sample in a study of STAT5B mutations in CD4+ large granular lymphocyte leukemia. TCRdb keeps only in-frame clones here, not all; method: immunoSEQ multiplex PCR. The sample shows about 33,000 clones, around 76% of them seen only once. Input material: CD4+ T cells from blood buffy coats. These receptor sequences come from a human donor in good health. Each CDR3 is given with its conserved first and last residue. The D gene is left open where the match is weak. Rows may omit the clone size; those that give it use once, few, many or a size class.

d_call	j_call	clone_size	v_call	cdr3_nt	cdr3_aa
.	TRBJ2-3	.	TRBV11-3	TGTGCCAGCAGCTTATACGGGGGTCCCACAGATACGCAGTATTTT	CASSLYGGPTDTQYF
.	TRBJ2-5	.	TRBV4-2	TGTGCCAGCAGCCAAGGGGGGGGCGGTTGGCAGACCCAGTACTTC	CASSQGGGGWQTQYF
.	TRBJ1-3	.	TRBV19	TGTGCCAGTAGTATACAGCTCCTCTCTGGAAACACCATATATTTT	CASSIQLLSGNTIYF
TRBD1	TRBJ2-7	.	TRBV19	TGTGCCAGTAGTACCCCGGGACAGGGGGCCTACGAGCAGTACTTC	CASSTPGQGAYEQYF
.	TRBJ1-2	.	TRBV2	TGTGCCAGCAGTGACAGTGCGATTTCTAACTATGGCTACACCTTC	CASSDSAISNYGYTF
.	TRBJ1-5	.	TRBV6-1	TGTGCCAGCAGTGAAGCGCTTCAGGTGGCGGTTAGCAATCAGCCCCAGCATTTT	CASSEALQVAVSNQPQHF
.	TRBJ1-5	once	TRBV5-1	TGCGCCAGCAGCCCCGGGGGGGCCAATCAGCCCCAGCATTTT	CASSPGGANQPQHF
TRBD1	TRBJ2-7	few	TRBV10-1	TGCGCCAGCAGTGAGTACCGGACAGGGAGAGACGAGCAGTACTTC	CASSEYRTGRDEQYF
.	TRBJ2-3	.	TRBV6-1	TGTGCCAGCAGTGCTGTAGGGGCGGGAAACACAGATACGCAGTATTTT	CASSAVGAGNTDTQYF
.	TRBJ1-1	few	TRBV19	TGTGCCAGTAGCAGAGAAGCTTTCTTT	CASSREAFF
.	TRBJ1-2	few	TRBV10-2	TGCGCCAGCAGCCCCGGGACGGAGTATGGCTACACCTTC	CASSPGTEYGYTF
.	TRBJ2-1	.	TRBV19	TGTGCCAGTAGTATGGGGGTCAATGAGCAGTTCTTC	CASSMGVNEQFF
.	TRBJ2-3	.	TRBV10-1	TGCGCCAGCAGTGCTAACACCGGGGGCGGCACAGATACGCAGTATTTT	CASSANTGGGTDTQYF
.	TRBJ2-1	.	TRBV19	TGTGCCAGTAGTATAGGCCGACAGCTGTCCTCCTACAATGAGCAGTTCTTC	CASSIGRQLSSYNEQFF
TRBD2	TRBJ2-3	.	TRBV7-2	TGTGCCAGCAGCTTCTTACTACCGGGGGGACTCACAGATACGCAGTATTTT	CASSFLLPGGLTDTQYF
TRBD1	TRBJ2-5	.	TRBV13	TGTGCCAGCAGCGGGGGACAGGGGCCCCAAGAGACCCAGTACTTC	CASSGGQGPQETQYF
.	TRBJ1-2	.	TRBV2	TGTGCCAGCAGGCGGGACCACGAGGGCTACACCTTC	CASRRDHEGYTF
.	TRBJ1-2	.	TRBV20-1	TGCAGTGCTCGAAGACTTTATGGCTACACCTTC	CSARRLYGYTF
.	TRBJ2-5	.	TRBV27	TGTGCCAGCAGTCCCTTGACTAGGGGTGAGACCCAGTACTTC	CASSPLTRGETQYF
.	TRBJ2-2	.	TRBV7-2	TGTGCCAGCAGCCCCTTTGGGGGACACACCGGGGAGCTGTTTTTT	CASSPFGGHTGELFF
.	TRBJ2-7	.	TRBV7-2	TGTGCCAGCAGCTTCAAGGGTAGCCGTTTATCCGCCTACGAGCAGTACTTC	CASSFKGSRLSAYEQYF
.	TRBJ1-1	.	TRBV5-4	TGTGCCAGCAGCTTAGGACCCCCGGGACGCCTCACTGAAGCTTTCTTT	CASSLGPPGRLTEAFF
TRBD1	TRBJ1-2	.	TRBV7-2	TGTGCCAGCAGCTCCCCCCGGCGACAGGGGGTTGGCTACACCTTC	CASSSPRRQGVGYTF
.	TRBJ2-7	.	TRBV2	TGTGCCAGCAGTGAAGTCAGGCAGTACGAGCAGTACTTC	CASSEVRQYEQYF
.	TRBJ1-5	few	TRBV7-9	TGTGCCAGCAGCCTGGGGGAAGGCAATCAGCCCCAGCATTTT	CASSLGEGNQPQHF
.	TRBJ2-1	.	TRBV10-2	TGCGCCAGCAGTGAGTTGGGGGGCGGTGAGCAGTTCTTC	CASSELGGGEQFF
.	TRBJ2-7	.	TRBV19	TGTGCCAGTAGTATAGTGGACAAAACCTACGAGCAGTACTTC	CASSIVDKTYEQYF
TRBD1	TRBJ1-1	.	TRBV18	TGTGCCAGCTCAGCGACAGGGCCCACTGAAGCTTTCTTT	CASSATGPTEAFF
TRBD1	TRBJ1-2	.	TRBV2	TGTGCCAGCAGTATCGGACAGGGTTATGGCTACACCTTC	CASSIGQGYGYTF
.	TRBJ1-2	.	TRBV7-9	TGTGCCAGCAACGAGGACAGCGTGATCTATGGCTACACCTTC	CASNEDSVIYGYTF
TRBD1	TRBJ1-1	once	TRBV11-2	TGTGCCAGCAGCTTAGGGTACAGGGGGCGCGAAATTCCTGAAGCTTTCTTT	CASSLGYRGREIPEAFF
.	TRBJ1-3	few	TRBV11-1	TGTGCCAGCAGCTTAGACAGTTTCCCGGCTGGGTCTGGAAACACCATATATTTT	CASSLDSFPAGSGNTIYF
.	TRBJ1-1	few	TRBV19	TGTGCCAGTAGTAGGTACACTGAAGCTTTCTTT	CASSRYTEAFF
.	TRBJ1-4	.	TRBV7-9	TGTGCCAGCAGCTCCGGGGGCCGAGGTGAAAAACTGTTTTTT	CASSSGGRGEKLFF
.	TRBJ2-7	.	TRBV6-5	TGTGCCAGCAGCCCTCGTGGTTACGAGCAGTACTTC	CASSPRGYEQYF
.	TRBJ1-4	once	TRBV5-1	TGCGCCAGCAGCTTGGAGTTTTGGAGGAATGAAAAACTGTTTTTT	CASSLEFWRNEKLFF
.	TRBJ2-1	.	TRBV6-6	TGTGCCAGCAACTCCTACAATGAGCAGTTCTTC	CASNSYNEQFF
.	TRBJ2-7	.	TRBV11-2	TGTGCCAGCAGCCCCCCGCGAGGCAGCCTCCGTGTGACGAGCGAGCAGTACTTC	CASSPPRGSLRVTSEQYF
.	TRBJ1-5	.	TRBV29-1	TGCAGCGTTGCAGGGCCAAACCAGGATCAGCCCCAGCATTTT	CSVAGPNQDQPQHF
.	TRBJ2-5	.	TRBV13	TGTGCCAGCCGCCCCGTGGGGTCCGGGACCCAGTACTTC	CASRPVGSGTQYF
.	TRBJ2-3	.	TRBV19	TGTGCCAGTAGTATACGGGGCAGTACGCAGTATTTT	CASSIRGSTQYF
TRBD2	TRBJ2-3	.	TRBV4-1	TGCGCCAGCAGCCCGACGGGACTAGCGGGGTCGGGAGATACGCAGTATTTT	CASSPTGLAGSGDTQYF
.	TRBJ2-7	.	TRBV28	TGTGCCAGCAGTTTTGGGACCTACGAGCAGTACTTC	CASSFGTYEQYF
.	TRBJ2-5	once	TRBV7-2	TGTGCCAGCAGCTTATGGACGCAAGAGACCCAGTACTTC	CASSLWTQETQYF
TRBD1	TRBJ1-1	.	TRBV10-3	TGTGCCATCAGGAAGGGACAGGGGAACACTGAAGCTTTCTTT	CAIRKGQGNTEAFF
.	TRBJ1-1	.	TRBV19	TGTGCCAGTAGAACAGGGACCCTGAACACTGAAGCTTTCTTT	CASRTGTLNTEAFF
.	TRBJ1-2	.	TRBV11-2	TGTGCCAGCAGCTTATCTGGGGGACGGGGCTACACCTTC	CASSLSGGRGYTF
.	TRBJ1-1	few	TRBV30	TGTGCCTGGAGTCGAATTAGACAGAACACTGAAGCTTTCTTT	CAWSRIRQNTEAFF
.	TRBJ1-6	.	TRBV6-4	TGTGCCAGCAGCCTTTACCCTTATAATTCACCCCTCCACTTT	CASSLYPYNSPLHF
.	TRBJ1-1	.	TRBV7-9	TGTGCCAGCAGCCCCCAGGGCTCTGAAGCTTTCTTT	CASSPQGSEAFF
.	TRBJ2-7	.	TRBV5-1	TGCGCCAGCAGCTTGGAGCCAGGGGAAACCTACGAGCAGTACTTC	CASSLEPGETYEQYF
TRBD2	TRBJ2-2	.	TRBV5-1	TGCGCCAGCAACCAGGCGGGGGGGAACACCGGGGAGCTGTTTTTT	CASNQAGGNTGELFF
.	TRBJ1-3	.	TRBV15	TGTGCCACCAGCAGAGTCAGTGGAAACACCATATATTTT	CATSRVSGNTIYF
.	TRBJ2-3	few	TRBV11-3	TGTGCCAGCAGCAAGCGGACAGACCGAGATACGCAGTATTTT	CASSKRTDRDTQYF
TRBD1	TRBJ2-5	.	TRBV11-3	TGTGCCAGCAGCCCACCCACGGACAGGTACCAAGAGACCCAGTACTTC	CASSPPTDRYQETQYF
.	TRBJ2-6	.	TRBV7-2	TGTGCCAGCACCTCAGTGAGGGCTACTCCTGGGGCCAACGTCCTGACTTTC	CASTSVRATPGANVLTF
.	TRBJ2-2	.	TRBV5-4	TGTGCCAGCAGCCCGACAGCTAGTAACACCGGGGAGCTGTTTTTT	CASSPTASNTGELFF